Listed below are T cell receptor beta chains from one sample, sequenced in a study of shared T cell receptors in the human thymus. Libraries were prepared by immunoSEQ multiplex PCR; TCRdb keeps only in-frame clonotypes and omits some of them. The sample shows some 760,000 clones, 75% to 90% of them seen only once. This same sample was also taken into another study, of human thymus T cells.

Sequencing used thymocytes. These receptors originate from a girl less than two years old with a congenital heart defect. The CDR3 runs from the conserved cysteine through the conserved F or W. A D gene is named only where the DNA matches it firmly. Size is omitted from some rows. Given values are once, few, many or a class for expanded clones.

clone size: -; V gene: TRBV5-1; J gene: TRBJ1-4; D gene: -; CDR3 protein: CASRLTATNEKLFF; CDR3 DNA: TGCGCCAGCAGACTGACAGCAACTAATGAAAAACTGTTTTTT
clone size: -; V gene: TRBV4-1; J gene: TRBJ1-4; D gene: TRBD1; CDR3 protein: CASSQDKVGTGDEKLFF; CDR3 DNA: TGCGCCAGCAGCCAAGACAAGGTTGGGACAGGGGATGAAAAACTGTTTTTT
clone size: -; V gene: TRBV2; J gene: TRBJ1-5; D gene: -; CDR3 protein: CASTRVAPLGQRLNQPQHF; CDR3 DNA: TGTGCCAGCACAAGGGTGGCGCCCCTTGGACAGCGCCTCAATCAGCCCCAGCATTTT
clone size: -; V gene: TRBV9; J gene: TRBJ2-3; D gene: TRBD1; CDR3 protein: CASSGAPGGMWTDTQYF; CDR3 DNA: TGTGCCAGCAGCGGAGCCCCAGGGGGCATGTGGACAGATACGCAGTATTTT
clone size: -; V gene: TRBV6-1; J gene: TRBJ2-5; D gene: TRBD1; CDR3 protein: CASSDRDEETQYF; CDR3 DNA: TGTGCCAGCAGCGACAGGGATGAGGAGACCCAGTACTTC
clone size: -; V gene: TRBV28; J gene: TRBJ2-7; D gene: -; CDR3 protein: CASSLGPSLRIYEQYF; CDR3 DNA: TGTGCCAGCAGTTTAGGGCCCTCTCTTCGAATCTACGAGCAGTACTTC
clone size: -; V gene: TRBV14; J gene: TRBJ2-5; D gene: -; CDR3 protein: CASSTTRDWYQETQYF; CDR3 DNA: TGTGCCAGCAGCACGACTCGGGACTGGTACCAAGAGACCCAGTACTTC
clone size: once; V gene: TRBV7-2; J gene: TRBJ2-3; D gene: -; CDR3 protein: CASSLGGGADTQYF; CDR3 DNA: TGTGCCAGCAGCTTAGGGGGCGGGGCTGATACGCAGTATTTT
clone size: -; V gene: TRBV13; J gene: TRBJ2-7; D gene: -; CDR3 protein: CASSSRGPSYEQYF; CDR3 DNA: TGTGCCAGCAGCTCCAGGGGTCCTAGCTACGAGCAGTACTTC
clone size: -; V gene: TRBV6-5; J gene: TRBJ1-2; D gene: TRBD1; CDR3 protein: CASSYWQGQGAEGYTF; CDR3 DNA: TGTGCCAGCAGTTACTGGCAGGGACAGGGGGCGGAAGGCTACACCTTC
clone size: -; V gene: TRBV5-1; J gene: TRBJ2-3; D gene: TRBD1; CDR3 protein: CASSLDRGGPGGLPYITDTQYF; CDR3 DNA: TGCGCCAGCAGCTTAGACAGGGGCGGCCCAGGTGGATTACCATATATCACAGATACGCAGTATTTT
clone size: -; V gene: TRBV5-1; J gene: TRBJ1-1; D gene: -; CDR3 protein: CASSLDPLVLRNTEAFF; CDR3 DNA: TGCGCCAGCAGCTTGGACCCTCTTGTGCTTAGGAACACTGAAGCTTTCTTT
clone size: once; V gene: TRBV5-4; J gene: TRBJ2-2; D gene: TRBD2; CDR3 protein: CASSPTSGGRAFAAGELFF; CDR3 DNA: TGTGCCAGCAGTCCGACTAGCGGGGGCCGTGCGTTCGCCGCCGGGGAGCTGTTTTTT
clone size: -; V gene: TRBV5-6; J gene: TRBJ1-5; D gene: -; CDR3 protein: CASSLGIVSQPQHF; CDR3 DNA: TGTGCCAGCAGCTTGGGAATAGTGTCCCAGCCCCAGCATTTT